The TCR beta chain described here comes from a study of technical replicates of blood from a handful of donors. Sequencing used immunoSEQ multiplex PCR; TCRdb keeps in-frame clones, though not all of them. The sample holds roughly 85,000 clones; 94% are singletons and the top ten take around 0.25%. J was trimmed by 6 bases and V by 5 bases; bases with no gene match: 9. Per the germline V gene, CDR1 is MDHEN and CDR2 is SYDVKM. There are 15 residues in the CDR3. This chain joins TRBV28 and TRBJ1-2; 10 positions match TRBD1. The clonotype was recovered from a human donor in good health. Sequenced sample: T cells isolated from PBMCs. The CDR3 coding sequence is TGTGCCAGCAGTCCCCTGGGACAGGGGTCCAATGGCTACACCTTC. As protein: CASSPLGQGSNGYTF.